Listed below are T cell receptor beta chains from one sample, sequenced in a study of T cell responses to AZD1222 COVID-19 vaccine. The table came from immunoSEQ multiplex PCR; TCRdb's copy has only in-frame clones and leaves some out. This table holds more than 70,000 clones, roughly 81% found once. The sequencing used peripheral blood, collected on day 0 of AZD1222 vaccination. These receptors all stem from an adult in good health. Both conserved end residues are part of each CDR3. The order of the fields is CDR3 DNA, CDR3 protein, D gene, V gene, J gene, clone size. The D gene is left open where the match is weak. Clone size is not always given. Where it is, it says once, few, many or a class for expanded clones.

CDR3nt: TGCGCCAGCAGCATTGGGACAGGGGAAGAGACCCAGTACTTC
CDR3aa: CASSIGTGEETQYF
d_gene: TRBD1
v_gene: TRBV5-1
j_gene: TRBJ2-5
abundance: NA

CDR3nt: TGTGCCAGCAATCCCCAGTCGCTGTCGGCAGTGAAATACACCTTC
CDR3aa: CASNPQSLSAVKYTF
d_gene: NA
v_gene: TRBV7-2
j_gene: TRBJ1-2
abundance: NA

CDR3nt: TGTGCCAGCAGCTTGGGCCGGGACCCGGCCACAGATACGCAGTATTTT
CDR3aa: CASSLGRDPATDTQYF
d_gene: NA
v_gene: TRBV5-4
j_gene: TRBJ2-3
abundance: NA

CDR3nt: TGTGCCAGCAGCTTAGTTAGCGGGGGGGCCCCCTCCTACGAGCAGTACTTC
CDR3aa: CASSLVSGGAPSYEQYF
d_gene: TRBD2
v_gene: TRBV7-2
j_gene: TRBJ2-7
abundance: NA

CDR3nt: TGCGCCAGCAGCCAAGCACAGGGTGCCGACGAGCAGTACTTC
CDR3aa: CASSQAQGADEQYF
d_gene: NA
v_gene: TRBV4-1
j_gene: TRBJ2-7
abundance: NA

CDR3nt: TGTGCCAGCAGCCAAGAGAGTACGGGGGCTCAGTACTTC
CDR3aa: CASSQESTGAQYF
d_gene: NA
v_gene: TRBV3-1/TRBV3-2
j_gene: TRBJ2-7
abundance: NA

CDR3nt: TGCGCCAGCAGCCATTGGGGTATAGACAGCCCCGAGACCCAGTACTTC
CDR3aa: CASSHWGIDSPETQYF
d_gene: NA
v_gene: TRBV5-1
j_gene: TRBJ2-5
abundance: NA

CDR3nt: TGCGCCAGCAGCACCAGGAACACCGGGGAGCTGTTTTTT
CDR3aa: CASSTRNTGELFF
d_gene: NA
v_gene: TRBV5-1
j_gene: TRBJ2-2
abundance: NA

CDR3nt: TGTGCCAGCAGTTACTCTGGCGGGGGCGCTACTGGTGAGCAGTACTTC
CDR3aa: CASSYSGGGATGEQYF
d_gene: NA
v_gene: TRBV6-6
j_gene: TRBJ2-7
abundance: few

CDR3nt: TGTGCCAGCGGTACAGGGCCGAACTATGGCTACACCTTC
CDR3aa: CASGTGPNYGYTF
d_gene: NA
v_gene: TRBV27
j_gene: TRBJ1-2
abundance: NA

CDR3nt: TGTGCCAGCAGCTTAGTAGCAGGGGCCACCGGGGAGCTGTTTTTT
CDR3aa: CASSLVAGATGELFF
d_gene: NA
v_gene: TRBV7-2
j_gene: TRBJ2-2
abundance: NA

CDR3nt: TGTGCCATCAGCCTCCGAGGAGACGAGCAGTACTTC
CDR3aa: CAISLRGDEQYF
d_gene: NA
v_gene: TRBV10-3
j_gene: TRBJ2-7
abundance: NA

CDR3nt: TGCAGCGTTTCCCCCCCAGGGGGCGCTGGCTATGGCTACACCTTC
CDR3aa: CSVSPPGGAGYGYTF
d_gene: TRBD1
v_gene: TRBV29-1
j_gene: TRBJ1-2
abundance: NA

CDR3nt: TGTGCCACTACAGGGCGTCAGTACACTGAAGCTTTCTTT
CDR3aa: CATTGRQYTEAFF
d_gene: NA
v_gene: TRBV19
j_gene: TRBJ1-1
abundance: NA

CDR3nt: TGTGCCAGCACCCCGGGATCCTCTGGAAACACCATATATTTT
CDR3aa: CASTPGSSGNTIYF
d_gene: NA
v_gene: TRBV28
j_gene: TRBJ1-3
abundance: NA

CDR3nt: TGTGCCAGCACGGAAAACAGGGGGAGGACTGAAGCTTTCTTT
CDR3aa: CASTENRGRTEAFF
d_gene: TRBD1
v_gene: TRBV7-9
j_gene: TRBJ1-1
abundance: few

CDR3nt: TGTGCCAGCAGCCAAGAAGGGGGATACACTGAAGCTTTCTTT
CDR3aa: CASSQEGGYTEAFF
d_gene: NA
v_gene: TRBV4-2
j_gene: TRBJ1-1
abundance: NA

CDR3nt: TGTGCCAGCAGCGCAGGGGGCGCGGGAGTTACTGAAGCTTTCTTT
CDR3aa: CASSAGGAGVTEAFF
d_gene: TRBD1
v_gene: TRBV11-3
j_gene: TRBJ1-1
abundance: NA

CDR3nt: TGTGCCAGCAGCTTAGAAGGCTCGGACGGGTATAATTCACCCCTCCACTTT
CDR3aa: CASSLEGSDGYNSPLHF
d_gene: NA
v_gene: TRBV11-2
j_gene: TRBJ1-6
abundance: NA

CDR3nt: TGTGCCAGCAGGGTCACCTACGAGCAGTACTTC
CDR3aa: CASRVTYEQYF
d_gene: NA
v_gene: TRBV14
j_gene: TRBJ2-7
abundance: NA

CDR3nt: TGTGCCAGCAGTGTACAGGCAACCTCTGGAAACACCATATATTTT
CDR3aa: CASSVQATSGNTIYF
d_gene: NA
v_gene: TRBV28
j_gene: TRBJ1-3
abundance: NA

CDR3nt: TGTGCCAGTAGTATAGATTGGTCCCGAGACTACCCTTTCACCGGGGAGCTGTTTTTT
CDR3aa: CASSIDWSRDYPFTGELFF
d_gene: NA
v_gene: TRBV19
j_gene: TRBJ2-2
abundance: NA

CDR3nt: TGTGCCAGCAGTTTTAGGCATCAAGGTGGCTACACCTTC
CDR3aa: CASSFRHQGGYTF
d_gene: NA
v_gene: TRBV12-3/TRBV12-4
j_gene: TRBJ1-2
abundance: NA

CDR3nt: TGTGCCAGCAGGAGATCCGGGGGCCAAACCGGGGAGACCCAGTACTTC
CDR3aa: CASRRSGGQTGETQYF
d_gene: NA
v_gene: TRBV7-3
j_gene: TRBJ2-5
abundance: NA

CDR3nt: TGTGCCACCAGTGGTGGACTAGCGGGGGCCTACAATGAGCAGTTCTTC
CDR3aa: CATSGGLAGAYNEQFF
d_gene: TRBD2
v_gene: TRBV24-1
j_gene: TRBJ2-1
abundance: NA

CDR3nt: TGTGCCAGCAGCTTAGCGCAGGGTAGGGCTTTCTTT
CDR3aa: CASSLAQGRAFF
d_gene: NA
v_gene: TRBV7-2
j_gene: TRBJ1-1
abundance: NA

CDR3nt: TGCGCCAGCAGCCAAGAAGGGGCAGGGGCAAAACTGTTTTTT
CDR3aa: CASSQEGAGAKLFF
d_gene: NA
v_gene: TRBV4-3
j_gene: TRBJ1-4
abundance: NA

CDR3nt: TGTGCTAGTGCCGACACGTTGAACACTGAAGCTTTCTTT
CDR3aa: CASADTLNTEAFF
d_gene: NA
v_gene: TRBV12-5
j_gene: TRBJ1-1
abundance: NA

CDR3nt: TGTGCCAGCAGCTTCCCCCAGGAGAACACTGAAGCTTTCTTT
CDR3aa: CASSFPQENTEAFF
d_gene: NA
v_gene: TRBV13
j_gene: TRBJ1-1
abundance: NA

CDR3nt: TGTGCCAGCTCACCGCTACGTCACACTGAAGCTTTCTTT
CDR3aa: CASSPLRHTEAFF
d_gene: NA
v_gene: TRBV18
j_gene: TRBJ1-1
abundance: NA

CDR3nt: TGTGCCAGCAGCGCAGGACAGGGGAACACTGAAGCTTTCTTT
CDR3aa: CASSAGQGNTEAFF
d_gene: TRBD1
v_gene: TRBV9
j_gene: TRBJ1-1
abundance: NA

CDR3nt: TGTGCCAGCAGCTTGGGGACCGGTGAAGCTTTCTTT
CDR3aa: CASSLGTGEAFF
d_gene: NA
v_gene: TRBV5-6
j_gene: TRBJ1-1
abundance: NA

CDR3nt: TGTGCCAGCAGCCAAGATTCCACAGCGGGGGCCCCCCCATCCTACGAGCAGTACTTC
CDR3aa: CASSQDSTAGAPPSYEQYF
d_gene: TRBD2
v_gene: TRBV3-1/TRBV3-2
j_gene: TRBJ2-7
abundance: few

CDR3nt: TGCGCCAGCAGCCCAGGATTAGGGCGCACAGATACGCAGTATTTT
CDR3aa: CASSPGLGRTDTQYF
d_gene: NA
v_gene: TRBV5-1
j_gene: TRBJ2-3
abundance: once

CDR3nt: TGTGCCAGCAGCAGGGACAGCACGGCCTACGAGCAGTACTTC
CDR3aa: CASSRDSTAYEQYF
d_gene: TRBD1
v_gene: TRBV7-2
j_gene: TRBJ2-7
abundance: NA

CDR3nt: TGTGCCAGCAGCAAGACAGGGTTCTACAATGAGCAGTTCTTC
CDR3aa: CASSKTGFYNEQFF
d_gene: TRBD1
v_gene: TRBV28
j_gene: TRBJ2-1
abundance: NA

CDR3nt: TGTGCCAGCCTCTACACGCGGGCTGAATATGGCTACACCTTC
CDR3aa: CASLYTRAEYGYTF
d_gene: NA
v_gene: TRBV6-5
j_gene: TRBJ1-2
abundance: once

CDR3nt: TGTGCCAGCAGCCAGGGGGGGGAGGAGGCAAAACTGTTTTTT
CDR3aa: CASSQGGEEAKLFF
d_gene: TRBD1
v_gene: TRBV28
j_gene: TRBJ1-4
abundance: NA

CDR3nt: TGTGCCAGCAGTCTGACCGAACCTGGGGCCAACGTCCTGACTTTC
CDR3aa: CASSLTEPGANVLTF
d_gene: NA
v_gene: TRBV6-2/TRBV6-3
j_gene: TRBJ2-6
abundance: once

CDR3nt: TGTGCCATCAGTGAGTTCCACGGGAGGGGGACCTCCTACAATGAGCAGTTCTTC
CDR3aa: CAISEFHGRGTSYNEQFF
d_gene: TRBD2
v_gene: TRBV10-3
j_gene: TRBJ2-1
abundance: NA

CDR3nt: TGTGCCAGCAGCCAAGATCAGGGGAGGGGCTACACCTTC
CDR3aa: CASSQDQGRGYTF
d_gene: NA
v_gene: TRBV3-1/TRBV3-2
j_gene: TRBJ1-2
abundance: NA

CDR3nt: TGTGCCAGCAGCGTACGGACTGCGCAGCCCCAGCATTTT
CDR3aa: CASSVRTAQPQHF
d_gene: NA
v_gene: TRBV11-2
j_gene: TRBJ1-5
abundance: NA

CDR3nt: TGTGCCACCAGCAAGGAGCGGGGGGCCGGCAAAACCTACGAGCAGTACTTC
CDR3aa: CATSKERGAGKTYEQYF
d_gene: TRBD2
v_gene: TRBV15
j_gene: TRBJ2-7
abundance: NA

CDR3nt: TGCGCCACCTCAAAGCCCCAGGTCGTCAGGGGTGACCAGCCCCAGCATTTT
CDR3aa: CATSKPQVVRGDQPQHF
d_gene: NA
v_gene: TRBV4-1
j_gene: TRBJ1-5
abundance: NA

CDR3nt: TGCGCCAGCAGGATAAGACCGGAGGTGGAAAAACTGTTTTTT
CDR3aa: CASRIRPEVEKLFF
d_gene: NA
v_gene: TRBV23-1
j_gene: TRBJ1-4
abundance: NA

CDR3nt: TGCGCCAGCAGCCAAGAGTTCACCAACATGAACACTGAAGCTTTCTTT
CDR3aa: CASSQEFTNMNTEAFF
d_gene: NA
v_gene: TRBV4-3
j_gene: TRBJ1-1
abundance: NA

CDR3nt: TGTGCCAGCGCAGGGAACCATTTGAACACTGAAGCTTTCTTT
CDR3aa: CASAGNHLNTEAFF
d_gene: NA
v_gene: TRBV19
j_gene: TRBJ1-1
abundance: NA

CDR3nt: TGTGCCAGCAGCTTACGGGGCAGGGGAGGCCAAGAGACCCAGTACTTC
CDR3aa: CASSLRGRGGQETQYF
d_gene: NA
v_gene: TRBV7-2
j_gene: TRBJ2-5
abundance: NA

CDR3nt: TGTGCGGCCACTACAGGGAACTATGGCTACACCTTC
CDR3aa: CAATTGNYGYTF
d_gene: NA
v_gene: TRBV28
j_gene: TRBJ1-2
abundance: NA

CDR3nt: TGTGCTAGTGGAACAGACAGAGTCTATGGCTACACCTTC
CDR3aa: CASGTDRVYGYTF
d_gene: NA
v_gene: TRBV12-5
j_gene: TRBJ1-2
abundance: NA

CDR3nt: TGTGCCAGCAGCCCGGGACAGCTCCTCGATAATGAGCAGTTCTTC
CDR3aa: CASSPGQLLDNEQFF
d_gene: TRBD1
v_gene: TRBV5-5
j_gene: TRBJ2-1
abundance: NA

CDR3nt: TGTGCCAGCAGCTTAGAACGTGGAAATAATTCACCCCTCCACTTT
CDR3aa: CASSLERGNNSPLHF
d_gene: NA
v_gene: TRBV7-2
j_gene: TRBJ1-6
abundance: NA

CDR3nt: TGTGCCAGCAGCCTGGGGTTGCTTCAGCCCCAGCATTTT
CDR3aa: CASSLGLLQPQHF
d_gene: NA
v_gene: TRBV7-9
j_gene: TRBJ1-5
abundance: NA

CDR3nt: TGTGCCAGCAGCCAAGTTGGAGCCAGCATCTATTCACCCCTCCACTTT
CDR3aa: CASSQVGASIYSPLHF
d_gene: NA
v_gene: TRBV3-1/TRBV3-2
j_gene: TRBJ1-6
abundance: NA

CDR3nt: TGTGCCAGCTCACCACCTACCGGGATTGATGAAAAACTGTTTTTT
CDR3aa: CASSPPTGIDEKLFF
d_gene: NA
v_gene: TRBV18
j_gene: TRBJ1-4
abundance: NA

CDR3nt: TGTGCCAGCAGCCACGGGGGTCCAGAATCACCCCTCCACTTT
CDR3aa: CASSHGGPESPLHF
d_gene: NA
v_gene: TRBV3-1/TRBV3-2
j_gene: TRBJ1-6
abundance: few

CDR3nt: TGTGCCAGCAGCCAAGACTCGTCCGGGGCGCAGTCTGAAGCTTTCTTT
CDR3aa: CASSQDSSGAQSEAFF
d_gene: NA
v_gene: TRBV3-1/TRBV3-2
j_gene: TRBJ1-1
abundance: NA

CDR3nt: TGTGCCACCAGCAGATTGGCAGGGCAGAATCAGCCCCAGCATTTT
CDR3aa: CATSRLAGQNQPQHF
d_gene: NA
v_gene: TRBV15
j_gene: TRBJ1-5
abundance: NA

CDR3nt: TGCGCCAGCAGCTTCGTCTCAGGGTCTGATCGTGGCTACACCTTC
CDR3aa: CASSFVSGSDRGYTF
d_gene: NA
v_gene: TRBV5-1
j_gene: TRBJ1-2
abundance: NA